These T cell receptor beta chains were read from a single sample in a study of blood T cell repertoires in COVID-19. TCRdb's copy holds only in-frame clones and misses some; the assay was immunoSEQ multiplex PCR. The table records about 64,000 clones, approximately 91% of them present only once. Material for sequencing was peripheral blood. The receptor set was obtained from a human donor in a cohort sampled during active COVID-19. Each CDR3 is given with its conserved first and last residue. D genes are given only for firm matches.

cdr3_length: 15; j_call: TRBJ1-5; v_call: TRBV19; d_call: TRBD1; cdr3_aa: CASRHRGAEDQPQHF
cdr3_length: 12; j_call: TRBJ2-7; v_call: TRBV6-5; d_call: -; cdr3_aa: CASSLTSCEQYF
cdr3_length: 15; j_call: TRBJ1-5; v_call: TRBV7-2; d_call: -; cdr3_aa: CASSLDLGPNQPQHF
cdr3_length: 14; j_call: TRBJ1-5; v_call: TRBV9; d_call: -; cdr3_aa: CASSEKDSYQPQHF
cdr3_length: 14; j_call: TRBJ2-2; v_call: TRBV12-5; d_call: -; cdr3_aa: CASGLAQGSGELFF
cdr3_length: 14; j_call: TRBJ1-2; v_call: TRBV10-1; d_call: TRBD1; cdr3_aa: CASSGGTGGHGYTF
cdr3_length: 15; j_call: TRBJ2-5; v_call: TRBV9; d_call: -; cdr3_aa: CASSVGIRGRETQYF
cdr3_length: 17; j_call: TRBJ2-5; v_call: TRBV15; d_call: TRBD1; cdr3_aa: CATSRGGQGAYQETQYF
cdr3_length: 14; j_call: TRBJ2-7; v_call: TRBV2; d_call: -; cdr3_aa: CASRVTGTSYEQYF
cdr3_length: 15; j_call: TRBJ2-1; v_call: TRBV27; d_call: -; cdr3_aa: CASSFRVSSYNEQFF
cdr3_length: 15; j_call: TRBJ1-4; v_call: TRBV7-6; d_call: -; cdr3_aa: CASSLVGGGTEKLFF